The 18 T cell receptor beta chains given below trace back to one sample, sequenced in a study of early T cells in non-severe SARS-CoV-2 infection. TCRdb processed the 5' RACE reads anew with MiXCR; each CDR3 protein has one entry. The sample has more than 90,000 distinct CDR3 sequences; about 12% are singletons. The sequencing input was whole blood. The receptor source for this set is an adult who was a healthcare worker with PCR-confirmed SARS-CoV-2 infection or an uninfected control (not recorded which).

This clonotype has a count of ten or more. This chain joins TRBV18 and TRBJ2-3, with 12 bases that match TRBD1. V shed 2 bases, J shed 0 bases, and the junction held 6 bases outside the gene matches. Germline CDR1 KGHSH, CDR2 LQKENI. CDR3 length equals 18 residues. The CDR3 sequence is CASSPKGQGAGSTDTQYF. The CDR3 DNA reads as TGTGCCAGCTCACCAAAGGGACAGGGGGCCGGGAGCACAGATACGCAGTATTTT.

Only a few counts were recorded for this clonotype. The rearrangement links TRBV7-9 to TRBJ2-1; D is possibly TRBD2 (6 bases). Germline values: CDR1 SEHNR, CDR2 FQNEAQ (reference sequence). Trimming pared 6 bases from V and 7 bases from J, leaving 19 bases between. CDR3 size: 15 residues. In DNA form, the CDR3 reads TGTGCCAGCAGTCTCCACCGGGACTTCGAGAATGAGCAGTTCTTC. Its translation: CASSLHRDFENEQFF.

This clonotype came up many times. The V gene is TRBV5-1, the J gene TRBJ2-5; 10 bases align to TRBD2. This CDR3 is built from 15 residues. J was trimmed by 5 bases and V by 0 bases; bases with no gene match: 4. Germline V gene data show CDR1 as SGHRS and CDR2 as YFSETQ. CDR3: CASSLGTSGAETQYF. The CDR3 coding sequence is TGCGCCAGCAGCTTGGGAACTAGCGGGGCCGAGACCCAGTACTTC.

In its sample, this clonotype was seen many times. The chain uses TRBV29-1 and TRBJ2-7; 9 bases align to TRBD1. The germline CDR1 and CDR2 sequences are SQVTM and ANQGSEA. This CDR3 spans 12 amino acids. V shed 6 bases, J shed 3 bases, and the junction held 3 bases outside the gene matches. The CDR3 DNA reads TGCAGCGTGTTGGACAGGGGCTACGAGCAGTACTTC. Encoded protein: CSVLDRGYEQYF.

The chain is built from TRBV9 and TRBJ2-2; D is possibly TRBD1 (7 bases). The CDR3 totals 16 residues. V was cut by 3 bases and J by 3 bases, with 15 bases left in between. Germline CDR1 reads SGDLS; CDR2 reads YYNGEE. The CDR3 is CASSAGGISYTGELFF. The DNA for the CDR3 is TGTGCCAGCAGCGCAGGGGGGATAAGCTACACCGGGGAGCTGTTTTTT.

This chain uses TRBV29-1 with TRBJ1-2, with D possibly TRBD1 on 6 matching bases. CDR1 SQVTM and CDR2 ANQGSEA come from the germline V gene. The CDR3 is 11 amino acids. CDR3 amino acids: CSATGNYGYTF. In nucleotides, the CDR3 is TGCAGTGCGACAGGAAACTATGGCTACACCTTC.

This clonotype appeared many times. The rearrangement links TRBV5-1 to TRBJ2-3; 14 nucleotides match TRBD2. CDR3 length equals 17 residues. J gave up 0 bases and V 3 bases, and 3 bases lay outside the gene matches. Germline V lookup: CDR1 SGHRS, CDR2 YFSETQ. CDR3 sequence: CASSSGLAGGSTDTQYF. In nucleotides, the CDR3 is TGCGCCAGCAGCTCCGGACTAGCGGGGGGAAGCACAGATACGCAGTATTTT. Full variable domain (outside the CDR3, taken from reference TRBV5-1 and TRBJ2-3): KAGVTQTPRYLIKTRGQQVTLSCSPISGHRSVSWYQQTPGQGLQFLFEYFSETQRNKGNFPGRFSGRQFSNSRSEMNVSTLELGDSALYLCASSSGLAGGSTDTQYFGPGTRLTVL.

This clonotype has ten or more counts. The chain links TRBV11-2 to TRBJ2-7, with TRBD1 matching over 9 bases. The CDR3 length is 17 residues. V was pared by 5 bases and J by 9 bases, with 20 bases of the junction left unmatched. Germline lookup yields CDR1 SGHAT and CDR2 FQNNGV. The CDR3, as DNA: TGTGCCAGCAGCCCCTTATCCTCAAGACAGGGGGGAGGAGGGCAGTACTTC. As protein: CASSPLSSRQGGGGQYF.

There are a few counts of this clonotype. This chain connects TRBV11-2 to TRBJ2-1; weak D call: TRBD2 (7 bases). From germline, CDR1 is SGHAT and CDR2 FQNNGV. V was trimmed by 5 bases and J by 8 bases, leaving 22 bases between them. CDR3 size: 16 residues. The CDR3: CASSARGGARVYEQFF. CDR3 in DNA: TGTGCCAGCAGCGCGCGTGGGGGGGCCCGCGTGTATGAGCAGTTCTTC.

This clonotype was detected only a few times. The J gene is TRBJ2-1, the V gene TRBV6-2 or TRBV6-3; D is possibly TRBD2 (5 bases). V was pared by 6 bases and J by 0 bases, with 15 bases between. In germline, CDR1 is MNHEY, CDR2 SVGEGT. The CDR3 spans 16 residues. CDR3 sequence reads: CASSLDGLSSYNEQFF. As DNA, the CDR3 is TGTGCCAGCAGCCTGGACGGACTGAGCTCCTACAATGAGCAGTTCTTC.

This chain connects TRBV3-1 to TRBJ2-3; 12 nucleotides align to TRBD1. The junction had 8 bases not matched to a gene; V was cut back by 5 bases and J by 5 bases. CDR3 length: 16 amino acids. Germline CDR1 and CDR2: LGHDT and YNNKEL (reference sequence). The CDR3 sequence: CASSSRDRGLGDTQYF. In DNA form, the CDR3 reads TGTGCCAGCAGCTCCCGGGACAGGGGGCTTGGAGATACGCAGTATTTT.

The chain's CDR3 is CASSSLQGARYEQYF. Written as DNA, the CDR3 is TGTGCCAGCAGTTCCTTACAGGGGGCGCGATACGAGCAGTACTTC. The V call is TRBV27, the J call TRBJ2-7; 9 bases fit TRBD1. The CDR3 is 15 residues long. V lost 4 bases and J lost 4; bases outside the gene matches: 8. From germline, CDR1 is MNHEY and CDR2 SMNVEV (reference sequence).

Ten or more counts support this clonotype. This chain joins TRBV29-1 and TRBJ2-7; a weak D match, TRBD1 (6 bases). Germline V gene sequence: CDR1 SQVTM, CDR2 ANQGSEA. Trimming removed 1 base from V and 2 bases from J, with 9 bases in between. The CDR3 loop spans 13 amino acids. CDR3 bases: TGCAGCGTTGAAGGGGACACCACCTACGAGCAGTACTTC. It codes for CSVEGDTTYEQYF.

This clonotype was seen a few times. A much larger clone sits a single nucleotide away, making a read error possible. The chain recombines TRBV20-1 with TRBJ1-4; D gene unclear. CDR1 and CDR2 (germline): DFQATT, SNEGSKA (reference sequence). The CDR3 runs 14 residues. The CDR3, as DNA: TGCAGTGCTAGAGACCCCTACAGCTATGAAAAAGTGTTTTTT. This sequence encodes CSARDPYSYEKVFF.

Ten or more counts support this clonotype. V is TRBV15 and J is TRBJ2-1; D ambiguous. V lost 2 bases to trimming and J lost 6 bases, with 11 bases between them. This CDR3 is 14 amino acids long. Germline V gene data show CDR1 as LNHNV and CDR2 as YYDKDF (reference sequence). The CDR3 coding sequence is TGTGCCACCAGCAGAAGTAACCTGGGCAATGAGCAGTTCTTC. This sequence encodes CATSRSNLGNEQFF.

This clonotype was seen ten or more times. The chain combines TRBV5-4 with TRBJ2-7; 10 nucleotides line up with TRBD2. The CDR3 extends over 17 amino acids. Trimming cost V 0 bases and J 2 bases; bases outside gene matches: 8. The germline CDR1 and CDR2 sequences are SGHNT and YYREEE (reference sequence). The CDR3 loop reads CASSLAGYSGGPYEQYF. In DNA, the CDR3 is TGTGCCAGCAGCTTGGCCGGGTATAGCGGGGGGCCCTACGAGCAGTACTTC. Full variable domain (outside the CDR3, taken from reference TRBV5-4 and TRBJ2-7): ETGVTQSPTHLIKTRGQQVTLRCSSQSGHNTVSWYQQALGQGPQFIFQYYREEENGRGNFPPRFSGLQFPNYSSELNVNALELDDSALYLCASSLAGYSGGPYEQYFGPGTRLTVT.

This clonotype was counted many times. The chain links TRBV20-1 to TRBJ2-1, with 9 bases fitting TRBD2. This CDR3 comprises 17 residues. The V gene end was trimmed by 0 bases and the J gene end by 0 bases; junction bases not matched to a gene: 6. Germline V lookup: CDR1 DFQATT, CDR2 SNEGSKA (reference sequence). CDR3 nucleotides: TGCAGTGCTAGAGATATGAGACTAGCGGACTCCTACAATGAGCAGTTCTTC. Its translation: CSARDMRLADSYNEQFF.

The sample holds a few counts of this clonotype. The V call is TRBV7-9, the J call TRBJ2-7, with 7 nucleotides matching TRBD1. Trimming at V came to 4 bases and at J to 0 bases, leaving 6 bases not matched to a gene. The CDR3 is 15 residues long. Germline assignment: CDR1 SEHNR and CDR2 FQNEAQ (reference sequence). CDR3: CASSSTGSHSYEQYF. The CDR3 DNA sequence: TGTGCCAGCAGCTCGACAGGGTCCCACTCCTACGAGCAGTACTTC.